These T cell receptor beta chains were read from a single sample in a study of shared clonotypes between healthy human individuals. Clones were read by immunoSEQ multiplex PCR, and TCRdb kept only the in-frame ones, dropping some. The sample consists of approximately 840,000 clones, 90% to 97% of them appearing once. The sequencing input was naive CD8+ T cells sorted from blood. The receptor source for this set is a man under 40 in good health. Each CDR3 is given with its conserved first and last residue. Each record gives: clone size, V gene, D gene, J gene, CDR3 DNA, CDR3 protein. A D gene is named only where the DNA matches it firmly. Size is stated for part of the rows, as once, few or many counts, or as a class when the clone is expanded.

.	TRBV27	TRBD1	TRBJ1-5	TGTGCCAGCAGTCAGTTGGGACAGGGTCTGGGCGATCAGCCCCAGCATTTT	CASSQLGQGLGDQPQHF
.	TRBV28	.	TRBJ1-4	TGTGCCAGCAGTTTATCGGCGACGGAAAAACTGTTTTTT	CASSLSATEKLFF
.	TRBV5-1	.	TRBJ2-2	TGCGCCAGCAGCTTGCGACGGGTCGGGGAGCTGTTTTTT	CASSLRRVGELFF
.	TRBV7-6	.	TRBJ1-1	TGTGCCAGCAGCTCCTCAGAGAACACTGAAGCTTTCTTT	CASSSSENTEAFF
.	TRBV7-9	.	TRBJ1-2	TGTGCCAGCAGCTTAGGTGCAGGGATGTATGGCTACACCTTC	CASSLGAGMYGYTF
.	TRBV28	TRBD1	TRBJ2-1	TGTGCCAGCAGTTTTTTGACAGGGTACAATGAGCAGTTCTTC	CASSFLTGYNEQFF
.	TRBV7-9	.	TRBJ2-2	TGTGCCAGCAGCCTGGGCACATCCGCGAACACCGGGGAGCTGTTTTTT	CASSLGTSANTGELFF
.	TRBV9	.	TRBJ2-4	TGTGCCAGCAGCGTAGGAGGGTTAACCATTCAGTACTTC	CASSVGGLTIQYF
.	TRBV9	TRBD2	TRBJ2-1	TGTGCCAGCAGCGTAGGTGCGGGAGGGTCGGTGGATGAGCAGTTCTTC	CASSVGAGGSVDEQFF
.	TRBV2	TRBD2	TRBJ2-7	TGTGCCAGCGTAGGGAGGGTCTACGAGCAGTACTTC	CASVGRVYEQYF
.	TRBV7-9	TRBD1	TRBJ2-7	TGTGCCAGCAGCGATCCGGGACAGCCCATCTACGAGCAGTACTTC	CASSDPGQPIYEQYF
.	TRBV9	.	TRBJ1-5	TGTGCCAGCAGCGTAGGGGACGGCAGCCAGCCCCAGCATTTT	CASSVGDGSQPQHF
.	TRBV7-6	.	TRBJ2-7	TGTGCCAGCAGCTTCGGTCGGGTTAGCGACAGTCATATTCCCTACGAGCAGTACTTC	CASSFGRVSDSHIPYEQYF
.	TRBV7-8	TRBD2	TRBJ2-7	TGTGCCAGCAGCATGACTAGCGGTGCCTACGAGCAGTACTTC	CASSMTSGAYEQYF
.	TRBV7-8	TRBD2	TRBJ2-2	TGTGCCAGCAGCTTAATTCGCGGGAGAATAGCCGGGGAGCTGTTTTTT	CASSLIRGRIAGELFF
.	TRBV27	.	TRBJ2-3	TGTGCCAGCAGCCCCGGGACTTCCAAAACAGATACGCAGTATTTT	CASSPGTSKTDTQYF
.	TRBV13	.	TRBJ2-7	TGTGCCAGCAGCTTAGGCGGCGGGACGTCCTACGAGCAGTACTTC	CASSLGGGTSYEQYF
.	TRBV2	TRBD2	TRBJ2-2	TGTGCCAGCAGGGGACTAGCGGGCGGGGAGCTGTTTTTT	CASRGLAGGELFF
.	TRBV27	TRBD2	TRBJ2-2	TGTGCCACCTCACTAGCGGGAGTTCCCGGGGAGCTGTTTTTT	CATSLAGVPGELFF
.	TRBV5-1	TRBD1	TRBJ2-3	TGCGCCAGCAGCATCGGGACAGCCCTCACAGATACGCAGTATTTT	CASSIGTALTDTQYF
.	TRBV15	TRBD2	TRBJ2-7	TGTGCCACCAGCAGAGATAGGACTAGCGGGAGGCCCTCCTACGAGCAGTACTTC	CATSRDRTSGRPSYEQYF
.	TRBV6-1	.	TRBJ2-7	TGTGCCAGCAGTGTCGGGTACGAGCAGTACTTC	CASSVGYEQYF
.	TRBV27	.	TRBJ2-7	TGTGCCAGCAGTGCTCAGGGGGGAGCCTACGAGCAGTACTTC	CASSAQGGAYEQYF
.	TRBV9	TRBD1	TRBJ2-7	TGTGCCAGCAGCTCCGCCACGGGACAGAATCTCTACGAGCAGTACTTC	CASSSATGQNLYEQYF
.	TRBV27	.	TRBJ2-7	TGTGCCAGCAGTTTCCGAGGGGCTTGGGTCTACGAGCAGTACTTC	CASSFRGAWVYEQYF
.	TRBV5-1	TRBD1	TRBJ2-7	TGCGCCAGCAGCTTGCGACAGGGGGGGTACGAGCAGTACTTC	CASSLRQGGYEQYF
.	TRBV30	.	TRBJ2-6	TGTGCCTGGATCCAACCCCGGGGCTCTGGGGCCAACGTCCTGACTTTC	CAWIQPRGSGANVLTF
.	TRBV5-4	TRBD2	TRBJ2-3	TGTGCCAGCAGCTTGGGCCTAGCGGGACCATACACAGATACGCAGTATTTT	CASSLGLAGPYTDTQYF
.	TRBV6-6	.	TRBJ2-7	TGTGCCAGCAGAGCGTTAAATTACGAGCAGTACTTC	CASRALNYEQYF
.	TRBV2	.	TRBJ1-5	TGTGCCAGCACGGGGGAACAGGGTAGTCATCAGCCCCAGCATTTT	CASTGEQGSHQPQHF
.	TRBV7-6	.	TRBJ2-1	TGTGCCAGCAGCTACGGCCTTGAGCAGTTCTTC	CASSYGLEQFF
.	TRBV5-6	TRBD2	TRBJ2-7	TGTGCCAGCAGCCCGCTAGCGGGATACGAGCAGTACTTC	CASSPLAGYEQYF
.	TRBV7-2	.	TRBJ2-7	TGTGCCAGCAGCTTAGACCGTGAAAACTACGAGCAGTACTTC	CASSLDRENYEQYF
.	TRBV5-1	TRBD1	TRBJ2-1	TGCGCCAGCAGCTTGGTTGGGACAGAATACAATGAGCAGTTCTTC	CASSLVGTEYNEQFF
.	TRBV7-2	TRBD1	TRBJ2-7	TGTGCCAGCAGCCCAGGGACAGGGGGTCTCTACGAGCAGTACTTC	CASSPGTGGLYEQYF
.	TRBV29-1	TRBD1	TRBJ2-1	TGCAGCGTTGAAGGGGGACAGGGCAACGCCAATGAGCAGTTCTTC	CSVEGGQGNANEQFF
.	TRBV7-2	.	TRBJ1-5	TGTGCCAGCAGAGACCCGGTGGGCAATCAGCCCCAGCATTTT	CASRDPVGNQPQHF
.	TRBV6-1	.	TRBJ1-2	TGTGCCAGCAGCACGGACGGCTATGGCTACACCTTC	CASSTDGYGYTF
once	TRBV5-1	.	TRBJ1-1	TGCGCCAGCAACGTAGGGAACACTGAAGCTTTCTTT	CASNVGNTEAFF
.	TRBV9	TRBD1	TRBJ1-1	TGTGCCAGCAGGACAGGACAGGGCGGCAACACTGAAGCTTTCTTT	CASRTGQGGNTEAFF